The clone carrying this T cell receptor beta chain was seen just once. Its target is unknown. TCRdb re-analysed the RT-PCR reads in MiXCR, keeping a single row per CDR3 protein. Of around 710,000 distinct CDR3 sequences in the sample, approximately 14% were seen once. This record belongs to a study of response to subunit inactivated influenza vaccine. Study findings and constraints: Researchers suggested that each seasonal influenza vaccination recruits few new T cells.

Germline CDR1 SGDLS, CDR2 YYNGEE. The V and J ends lost 4 bases and 8 bases, in that order; junction bases with no gene match: 7. This CDR3 contains 14 residues. V gene TRBV9 combines with J gene TRBJ2-4; 9 positions agree with TRBD2. This specimen was PBMCs from blood, taken approximately 15 days before vaccination. This sequence was found in a man in his forties or fifties who received an inactivated influenza vaccine. DNA of the CDR3: TGTGCCAGCAGCCCGCGGGGGGGGGACGACATTCAGTACTTC. It codes for CASSPRGGDDIQYF.